Sequencing of this T cell receptor beta chain was carried out in a study of blood T cell repertoires in COVID-19. Whole-study context: Donors in the United States, Italy and Spain gave samples during acute or convalescent COVID-19.

Source study methods: Amplified reference gene primers provided the basis for estimating nucleated cell counts. The method was immunoSEQ multiplex PCR; TCRdb's version includes in-frame clones alone and lacks a portion of them. That table furnishes V, J and clone size, whereas the DNA furnished D and trimming. The repertoire holds 130,000 to 150,000 clones, with 88% as singletons. Per germline, CDR1 MNHEY and CDR2 SVGAGI. The CDR3 loop spans 14 amino acids. V trimming: 2 bases; J trimming: 8 bases; junction bases outside the gene matches: 5. The sequence derives from a human donor in a cohort sampled during active COVID-19. V is TRBV6-5 and J is TRBJ1-2, with TRBD1 identical over 10 bases. Source material: peripheral blood. The CDR3 nucleotides read TGTGCCAGCAGTTACCCCGGACAGGGGGAGGGCTACACCTTC. Residues: CASSYPGQGEGYTF.